Presented here are 4 T cell receptor beta chains from one specimen sequenced in a study of radiotherapy plus CTLA-4 blockade in lung cancer. TCRdb's table, derived via immunoSEQ multiplex PCR, lists solely in-frame clones and lacks some. The data contain about 45,000 clones, roughly 60% of them singletons. The sequenced sample was peripheral blood, obtained from a patient treated with radiotherapy plus ipilimumab. The receptor source for this set is a human donor with non-small cell lung cancer who had a partial response to radiotherapy plus ipilimumab.

The genes are TRBV18 and TRBJ1-5, with a tentative D call TRBD1 (5 bases). The CDR3 is 13 residues long. The V end lost 6 bases, the J end lost 7 bases, and 13 bases lay between the germline ends. CDR1 and CDR2 (germline): KGHSH, LQKENI. The CDR3 region is CASSLEGEQPQHF. The CDR3, as DNA: TGTGCCAGCTCCCTCGAAGGGGAACAGCCCCAGCATTTT.

This chain connects TRBV19 to TRBJ2-3; D is perhaps TRBD2 (6 bases). This CDR3 comprises 16 residues. Looked up from germline, CDR1 is LNHDA and CDR2 is SQIVND (reference sequence). The V end was cut by 3 bases, the J end by 2 bases, with 15 bases between. CDR3: CASSIGGPGPTDTQYF. CDR3 coding DNA: TGTGCCAGTAGTATCGGAGGGCCCGGGCCCACAGATACGCAGTATTTT. Full variable domain (rest looked up from reference TRBV19 and TRBJ2-3): DGGITQSPKYLFRKEGQNVTLSCEQNLNHDAMYWYRQDPGQGLRLIYYSQIVNDFQKGDIAEGYSVSREKKESFPLTVTSAQKNPTAFYLCASSIGGPGPTDTQYFGPGTRLTVL.

This clone showed up many times. The chain links TRBV6-5 to TRBJ1-3; unclear D gene. V lost 6 bases and J lost 0, with 9 bases in between. The germline V gene encodes CDR1 MNHEY and CDR2 SVGAGI. The CDR3 contains 14 residues. The CDR3 protein is CASRPQSSGNTIYF. In DNA form, the CDR3 reads TGTGCCAGCAGACCACAGAGCTCTGGAAACACCATATATTTT.

This chain joins TRBV30 and TRBJ1-2, with TRBD1 identical over 7 bases. Germline V gene sequence: CDR1 GTSNPN, CDR2 SVGIG (reference sequence). The CDR3 is 17 residues long. After removal of 6 bases from V and 0 bases from J, the junction contained 16 bases not matched to a gene. The CDR3 protein is CACSPRGGGQANYGYTF. The CDR3 DNA sequence: TGTGCCTGTTCCCCTCGTGGAGGGGGCCAAGCTAACTATGGCTACACCTTC.